In this sample, the clone carrying this T cell receptor beta chain turned up a few times. The data were obtained in a study of T cell clones after liver transplantation. Across the whole study: Post-transplant blood was tracked for graft-donor-reactive T cell clones identified in a pre-transplant mixed lymphocyte reaction. At least one year of complete immunosuppression withdrawal without enzymes over twice normal defined tolerance.

TCRdb keeps only in-frame clones here, not all; method: immunoSEQ multiplex PCR. This sample yields 50,000 or so clones, of which approximately 71% are seen a single time; 8.5% to 10% belongs to the top ten. The receptor was isolated from a human patient who received a liver transplant. The graft donor may be the source of some T cells. Sequenced here: CD4+ T cells from blood, sampled approximately 54 months after liver transplant.

The CDR3 nucleotides are TGTGCCAGTAGTGCGGGGCTGAATCAGCCCCAGCATTTT. It specifies CASSAGLNQPQHF. V and J are TRBV19 and TRBJ1-5; a possible D gene is TRBD1 (5 bases). Between the trimmed V and J ends, which lost 5 bases and 4 bases, there was a span of 9 bases. This CDR3 is built from 13 residues. Germline V gene lookup returns CDR1 LNHDA and CDR2 SQIVND (reference sequence).